This T cell receptor beta chain was sequenced in a study of blood T cell repertoires in COVID-19. Whole-study context: Sites across the United States, Italy and Spain contributed samples from acute and convalescent COVID-19.

Profiled with immunoSEQ multiplex PCR; TCRdb holds only in-frame clones, not every one. The table records 150,000 to 200,000 clones, around 83% of them present only once. The material sequenced was peripheral blood. The TCR was taken from a woman of 80 years or more in a cohort sampled during active or convalescent COVID-19.

The CDR3 is CASSRAFIDYGYTF. In nucleotides, the CDR3 is TGCGCCAGCAGCCGAGCCTTCATCGACTATGGCTACACCTTC. The chain is built from TRBV4-3 and TRBJ1-2; D gene unclear. The germline CDR1 and CDR2 sequences are LGHNA and YSLEER. The V end was cut by 4 bases, the J end by 3 bases, with 12 bases between. There are 14 residues in the CDR3.